This paragraph reports one T cell receptor (beta chain). The data stem from a study of T cells in Graves' hyperthyroidism and ophthalmopathy. The CDR3 loop spans 14 amino acids. Germline-derived CDR1 and CDR2 are SGHTA and FQGNSA. V shed 4 bases, J shed 9 bases, and the junction held 10 bases outside the gene matches. Amplified regions were TCR beta CDR3 sequences from RNA transcripts. First-round RT-PCR of the TCR CDR3 relied on the HTBI primer set. TCRdb itself ran the multiplex PCR reads through MiXCR, one entry per CDR3 protein. The table lists around 760,000 distinct CDR3 sequences, around a third of them singletons.

The origin of this receptor is a woman aged 40 to 50 with Graves' hyperthyroidism. Sequenced: blood. The V call is TRBV7-2, the J call TRBJ2-5; 8 bases match TRBD2. CDR3 DNA: TGTGCCAGCAGCTCATCGGGGGGGAATCAGCCCCAGTACTTC. The encoded protein is CASSSSGGNQPQYF.